A selection of T cell receptor beta chains follows, all from one sample in a study of shared clonotypes between healthy human individuals. Generated by immunoSEQ multiplex PCR, the TCRdb table keeps only in-frame clones and is missing some. The repertoire holds a few million clones, 85% to 95% seen once, with more than 0.12% in the top ten. What was sequenced was naive CD4+ T cells sorted from blood. These receptors originate from a man aged 18 to 35 in good health. CDR3s include the opening cysteine and the closing phenylalanine or tryptophan. The D gene is left open where the match is weak. Rows may omit the clone size; those that give it use once, few, many or a size class.

TRBV5-6	-	-	TRBJ1-1	TGTGCCAGCAGCTTGAACAGATACAACACTGAAGCTTTCTTT	CASSLNRYNTEAFF
TRBV7-3	-	-	TRBJ1-1	TGTGCCAGCAGCTTATCTGGGGGGCCCACTGAAGCTTTCTTT	CASSLSGGPTEAFF
TRBV7-9	-	TRBD2	TRBJ2-1	TGTGCCAGCAGCCCGCGATGGCGGGGGGGGGAGGAGCAGTTCTTC	CASSPRWRGGEEQFF
TRBV7-2	-	TRBD2	TRBJ2-7	TGTGCCAGCAGGATAGCGGGAGGGCCCGCCCACGAGCAGTACTTC	CASRIAGGPAHEQYF
TRBV28	-	-	TRBJ2-2	TGTGCCAGCGCCCCGCGCTACACCGGGGAGCTGTTTTTT	CASAPRYTGELFF
TRBV30	-	TRBD1	TRBJ1-2	TGTGCCTGGAGTGCCCGACCGGGACAGGCCTCTAGTGGCTACACCTTC	CAWSARPGQASSGYTF
TRBV5-1	-	TRBD2	TRBJ2-7	TGCGCCAGCAGCTTGGTGGTAGCGGGAGGCATCGGCGAGCAGTACTTC	CASSLVVAGGIGEQYF
TRBV30	-	-	TRBJ2-7	TGTGCCTGGAGCCCCATGGGCATCTACGAGCAGTACTTC	CAWSPMGIYEQYF
TRBV5-8	once	TRBD1	TRBJ1-5	TGTGCCAGCAGCCGAGGACAGGGGTTTCAGCCCCAGCATTTT	CASSRGQGFQPQHF
TRBV6-5	-	-	TRBJ2-7	TGTGCCAGCAGGAGGGGCCACGAGCAGTACTTC	CASRRGHEQYF
TRBV18	-	-	TRBJ2-2	TGTGCCAGCTCACCAATGGTATCCCGAAGCAGGGAGGACGGGGAGCTGTTTTTT	CASSPMVSRSREDGELFF
TRBV9	-	TRBD2	TRBJ2-5	TGTGCCAGCAGCGTAGGACTAGCGGGGGGAGAAGAGACCCAGTACTTC	CASSVGLAGGEETQYF
TRBV5-3	-	-	TRBJ2-2	TGTGCCAGAAGCAGAGAAAGCAGGGTTAGGGACACCGGGGAGCTGTTTTTT	CARSRESRVRDTGELFF
TRBV9	-	-	TRBJ1-1	TGTGCCAGCAGCGTAGGACTTTTAGAGAACACTGAAGCTTTCTTT	CASSVGLLENTEAFF
TRBV19	-	-	TRBJ2-7	TGTGCCAGTAGTAGAGGAACAGGGCCCTACGAGCAGTACTTC	CASSRGTGPYEQYF
TRBV7-9	few	-	TRBJ1-1	TGTGCCAGCAGCTTTCATACGGCAGGGAGGACTGAAGCTTTCTTT	CASSFHTAGRTEAFF
TRBV7-2	-	-	TRBJ1-5	TGTGCCAGCAGCTTGGACAGTAGCAATCAGCCCCAGCATTTT	CASSLDSSNQPQHF
TRBV21-1	-	-	TRBJ2-2	TGTGCCAGCAGCACACCCCTAGCGGGAGGCCACCTATTCACCGGGGAGCTGTTTTTT	CASSTPLAGGHLFTGELFF
TRBV5-6	few	-	TRBJ1-2	TGTGCCAGCAGCTCCACGGATAACTATGGCTACACCTTC	CASSSTDNYGYTF
TRBV2	few	-	TRBJ1-2	TGTGCCAGCAGTGAACGGCAGGGGTTGAGGGGCTACACCTTC	CASSERQGLRGYTF